One sample yielded the 32 T cell receptor beta chains listed below, sequenced in a study of OX40 agonist ivuxolimab in advanced cancers. Sequenced by immunoSEQ multiplex PCR; TCRdb stores in-frame clones only, minus some. The table lists 40,000 to 50,000 clones, about 88% of them singletons. This specimen consisted of CD4+ or CD8+ T cells sorted from blood, obtained in a trial of the OX40 agonist ivuxolimab. These TCRs come from an adult with an advanced solid tumor such as melanoma, head and neck, liver or kidney cancer.

Here the CDR3 reads CASSSPFREGWTGELFF. The CDR3 coding sequence is TGTGCCAGCAGTTCCCCTTTCCGGGAGGGATGGACCGGGGAGCTGTTTTTT. The chain employs TRBV27 and TRBJ2-2; 8 nucleotides agree with TRBD2. With V trimmed by 4 bases and J by 5 bases, 12 bases remained unmatched. This CDR3 region has 17 residues. Germline-derived CDR1 and CDR2 are MNHEY and SMNVEV (reference sequence).

The chain links TRBV28 to TRBJ1-1; weak D call: TRBD1 (6 bases). Trimming removed 7 bases at V and 4 bases at J, with 10 bases between. CDR3 length equals 12 residues. Per germline, CDR1 MDHEN and CDR2 SYDVKM. The CDR3 region is CASNTGPTEAFF. The CDR3 DNA is TGTGCCAGCAACACAGGGCCCACTGAAGCTTTCTTT.

The J gene is TRBJ2-7, the V gene TRBV30; perhaps TRBD2 as D (5 bases). V lost 5 bases and J lost 4, with 9 bases in between. The CDR3 is 11 residues long. The V gene's germline CDR1 is GTSNPN and CDR2 SVGIG (reference sequence). The CDR3 DNA sequence: TGTGCCTGGGCCTCGGGGTACGAGCAGTACTTC. As protein: CAWASGYEQYF.

This clone has just a few counts. The chain carries TRBV5-1 and TRBJ2-1, with D tentatively TRBD2 (7 bases). Germline V gene data show CDR1 as SGHRS and CDR2 as YFSETQ. CDR3 length: 16 residues. V dropped 1 base and J dropped 0 bases, with 11 bases sitting between them. CDR3 residues: CASSLTRGGSYNEQFF. In nucleotides, the CDR3 is TGCGCCAGCAGCTTGACAAGGGGGGGCTCCTACAATGAGCAGTTCTTC.

The gene calls are TRBV4-1 and TRBJ1-2; 9 bases align to TRBD1. The CDR3 has 16 amino acids. Trimming took 4 bases from V and 4 from J; bases not matched to a gene: 10. Per the germline V gene, CDR1 is MGHRA and CDR2 is YSYEKL. This CDR3 is CASSPSGTGTVYGYTF. CDR3 coding DNA: TGCGCCAGCAGCCCCTCTGGGACAGGGACGGTCTATGGCTACACCTTC.

The genes are TRBV2 and TRBJ2-6; D unresolved. Trimming took 7 bases from V and 0 from J, leaving 4 bases between them. The CDR3 loop spans 13 amino acids. Per germline, CDR1 SNHLY and CDR2 FYNNEI. The chain's CDR3 is CASISSGANVLTF. The CDR3 nucleotides are TGTGCCAGCATCAGCTCTGGGGCCAACGTCCTGACTTTC.

This rearrangement joins TRBV6-5 to TRBJ2-7; no clear D gene. The germline V gene has CDR1 MNHEY and CDR2 SVGAGI. The CDR3 covers 13 residues. V was clipped by 3 bases and J by 3 bases, with 9 bases between them. The DNA for the CDR3 is TGTGCCAGCAGTTATAATCCAGTCTACGAGCAGTACTTC. Residues: CASSYNPVYEQYF.

This clone qualifies as medium-sized. The chain is built from TRBV4-3 and TRBJ2-5; 12 bases agree with TRBD2. The CDR3 has 17 residues. Germline V gene data show CDR1 as LGHNA and CDR2 as YSLEER. The junction had 11 bases not matched to a gene; V was cut back by 4 bases and J by 5 bases. The CDR3 DNA reads as TGCGCCAGCAGCCCGGGGCCTAGCGGGGGGGCCGAGGAGACCCAGTACTTC. As protein: CASSPGPSGGAEETQYF.

The rearrangement links TRBV13 to TRBJ2-7; D gene unclear. Trimming pared 0 bases from V and 7 bases from J, leaving 7 bases between. The CDR3 totals 12 residues. The germline V gene has CDR1 PRHDT and CDR2 FYEKMQ (reference sequence). CDR3 nucleotide sequence: TGTGCCAGCAGCTTAGGCATGGGAGAGCAGTACTTC. Encoded protein: CASSLGMGEQYF.

The genes are TRBV7-2 and TRBJ2-3, with D unclear. The CDR3 runs 14 residues. Per the germline V gene, CDR1 is SGHTA and CDR2 is FQGNSA. V shed 3 bases and J shed 2 bases, with 9 bases lying between them. CDR3 DNA sequence: TGTGCCAGCAGCTTCCAGGAATTCACAGATACGCAGTATTTT. This codes for CASSFQEFTDTQYF.

V is TRBV7-9 and J is TRBJ2-5; a weak D match, TRBD2 (5 bases). V was shortened by 3 bases and J by 2 bases, with 10 bases between the two germline ends. The CDR3 runs 14 residues. From germline, CDR1 is SEHNR and CDR2 FQNEAQ (reference sequence). The CDR3 sequence is CASSFKAEQETQYF. The CDR3 nucleotides are TGTGCCAGCAGCTTTAAAGCGGAGCAAGAGACCCAGTACTTC.

There are a few counts of this clone. The CDR3: CASSVSGTSSYEQYF. Here the CDR3 DNA reads TGTGCCAGCAGCGTCTCAGGGACTAGCTCCTACGAGCAGTACTTC. The rearrangement joins TRBV9 to TRBJ2-7, with 8 bases that match TRBD2. Germline CDR1 reads SGDLS; CDR2 reads YYNGEE. The CDR3 is made up of 15 amino acids. V shed 2 bases, J shed 0 bases, and the junction held 4 bases outside the gene matches.

The chain uses TRBV6-6 and TRBJ1-2; 9 bases agree with TRBD1. CDR3 length: 14 residues. J gave up 7 bases and V 5 bases, and 8 bases lay outside the gene matches. Germline V gene sequence: CDR1 MNHNY, CDR2 SVGAGI (reference sequence). As DNA, the CDR3 is TGTGCCAGCAGTGGGACCGGGACAGGGTTTGGCTACACCTTC. Protein sequence: CASSGTGTGFGYTF.

The chain joins TRBV7-8 to TRBJ2-7; 7 bases agree with TRBD2. The CDR3 runs 15 residues. J was trimmed by 5 bases and V by 2 bases; bases with no gene match: 9. The V gene's germline CDR1 is SGHVS and CDR2 FQNEAQ. Here the CDR3 reads CASSLLGGGPNEQYF. The CDR3 DNA is TGTGCCAGCAGCTTATTGGGGGGAGGGCCCAACGAGCAGTACTTC.

The chain joins TRBV5-1 to TRBJ2-7; 7 positions agree with TRBD2. Germline CDR1 SGHRS, CDR2 YFSETQ. The CDR3 has 15 amino acids. V trimming: 0 bases; J trimming: 2 bases; junction bases outside the gene matches: 5. CDR3 nucleotide sequence: TGCGCCAGCAGCTTGGCCTCAGCGGGGACCTACGAGCAGTACTTC. Its translation: CASSLASAGTYEQYF.

V is TRBV11-1 and J is TRBJ2-2, with D perhaps TRBD1 or TRBD2 (6 bases each). Between the trimmed V and J ends, which lost 5 bases and 6 bases, there was a span of 13 bases. Germline V gives CDR1 SGHAT, CDR2 FQDESV (reference sequence). This CDR3 region has 14 residues. The CDR3 DNA follows: TGTGCCAGCAGCGCCCGGGGGCAACCCGGGGAGCTGTTTTTT. Protein sequence: CASSARGQPGELFF.

The chain employs TRBV4-3 and TRBJ2-1, with 8 bases matching TRBD2. The junction had 4 bases not matched to a gene; V was cut back by 0 bases and J by 3 bases. This CDR3 spans 16 amino acids. Germline assignment: CDR1 LGHNA and CDR2 YSLEER. In DNA form, the CDR3 reads TGCGCCAGCAGCCAAGATCGAGGGACTAGCTACAATGAGCAGTTCTTC. As protein: CASSQDRGTSYNEQFF.

This clone was seen more than once but under ten times. A read error may account for a junction end that differs from germline. This rearrangement joins TRBV6-5 to TRBJ1-5; TRBD1 matches 10 bases. The germline gives CDR1 MNHEY, CDR2 SVGAGI. The CDR3 totals 16 residues. The CDR3 region is CASNYRDRGYNQPQHF. The CDR3 region has the DNA TGTGCCAGCAATTACCGGGACAGGGGATACAATCAGCCCCAGCATTTT.

The chain recombines TRBV27 with TRBJ2-7; 10 bases line up with TRBD2. With 6 bases clipped from V and 3 bases from J, the junction kept 8 bases outside the gene matches. This CDR3 is 15 amino acids long. Germline V gives CDR1 MNHEY, CDR2 SMNVEV (reference sequence). CDR3 bases: TGTGCCAGCAGACGGGCTAGCGGGGGAGTCTACGAGCAGTACTTC. It codes for CASRRASGGVYEQYF.

V usage is TRBV19 and J usage is TRBJ2-1; TRBD2 agrees at 11 bases. The CDR3 length is 15 residues. From germline, CDR1 is LNHDA and CDR2 SQIVND (reference sequence). With V trimmed by 8 bases and J by 6 bases, 9 bases remained unmatched. CDR3 coding DNA: TGTGCCAGTTCCCAAGGGACTAGCGGCACCAATGAGCAGTTCTTC. Translated: CASSQGTSGTNEQFF.

The rearrangement uses TRBV4-3 and TRBJ1-1; no clear D. There are 13 residues in the CDR3. V lost 4 bases and J lost 7, with 13 bases in between. CDR1 is LGHNA and CDR2 is YSLEER in the germline V gene. The CDR3 DNA reads as TGCGCCAGCAGCCTTATGGGTGGGGTTGAAGCTTTCTTT. It encodes CASSLMGGVEAFF.

This chain links TRBV4-3 with TRBJ2-2; no clear D gene. The CDR3 is made up of 15 amino acids. V was clipped by 1 base and J by 6 bases, with 12 bases between them. Germline V gives CDR1 LGHNA, CDR2 YSLEER. For the CDR3, the DNA is TGCGCCAGCAGCCAAGCGGCCAGGCTCGCCGGGGAGCTGTTTTTT. The encoded protein is CASSQAARLAGELFF.

This clone occurred once. V gene TRBV28 combines with J gene TRBJ2-6, with 7 bases matching TRBD1. Trimming removed 9 bases from V and 4 bases from J; junction bases left unmatched: 6. Germline V gene data show CDR1 as MDHEN and CDR2 as SYDVKM. CDR3 length: 14 residues. CDR3 region: CASRTGPGANVLTF. The CDR3 DNA reads TGTGCCAGTCGGACAGGCCCCGGGGCCAACGTCCTGACTTTC.

V usage is TRBV25-1 and J usage is TRBJ2-5, with D perhaps TRBD2 (5 bases). Germline V gives CDR1 MGHDK, CDR2 SYGVNS. The CDR3 loop spans 15 amino acids. The V end was cut by 4 bases, the J end by 5 bases, with 17 bases between. CDR3 sequence (DNA): TGTGCCAGCAGTGCGTACCCGGCCCGGGGTGAGACCCAGTACTTC. It encodes CASSAYPARGETQYF.

The chain employs TRBV28 and TRBJ2-1, with 7 bases fitting TRBD1. With 3 bases clipped from V and 7 bases from J, the junction kept 9 bases outside the gene matches. The germline gives CDR1 MDHEN, CDR2 SYDVKM. CDR3 size: 15 residues. The CDR3 DNA reads TGTGCCAGCAGTTTTGAATTAGGGGGCAGGAATGAGCAGTTCTTC. Translated, it gives CASSFELGGRNEQFF.

In this sample, this clone turned up once. The chain uses TRBV7-9 and TRBJ2-4; 7 positions match TRBD2. Per germline, CDR1 SEHNR and CDR2 FQNEAQ (reference sequence). The CDR3 covers 16 residues. With V trimmed by 2 bases and J by 0 bases, 4 bases remained unmatched. In DNA, the CDR3 is TGTGCCAGCAGCTTATCGGGAGGACTAGCCAAAAACATTCAGTACTTC. Translation: CASSLSGGLAKNIQYF.

The V gene is TRBV11-2, the J gene TRBJ2-3; 11 bases agree with TRBD2. The CDR3 is 18 amino acids. In germline, CDR1 is SGHAT, CDR2 FQNNGV. After removal of 5 bases from V and 0 bases from J, the junction contained 10 bases not matched to a gene. Written as DNA, the CDR3 is TGTGCCAGCAGCCTAACCGGGACTAGCGGTGCTAGCACAGATACGCAGTATTTT. It is translated as CASSLTGTSGASTDTQYF.

The rearrangement joins TRBV9 to TRBJ1-2, with unresolved D. Germline-derived CDR1 and CDR2 are SGDLS and YYNGEE. This CDR3 contains 15 residues. V lost 0 bases and J lost 4, with 13 bases in between. The CDR3 nucleotides read TGTGCCAGCAGCGTAGGAATAGACGGAACCTATGGCTACACCTTC. This sequence encodes CASSVGIDGTYGYTF.

The chain couples TRBV28 to TRBJ1-6, with D hard to call. V shed 4 bases and J shed 7 bases, with 11 bases lying between them. CDR3 size: 14 residues. In germline, CDR1 is MDHEN, CDR2 SYDVKM. The CDR3 reads CASSSRESNSPLHF. The DNA for the CDR3 is TGTGCCAGCAGTTCTAGGGAATCGAATTCACCCCTCCACTTT.

The gene calls are TRBV27 and TRBJ2-2, with a weak D call TRBD2 (5 bases). CDR3 length: 14 amino acids. Looked up from germline, CDR1 is MNHEY and CDR2 is SMNVEV (reference sequence). Trimming cost V 9 bases and J 7 bases, with 18 bases left between them. CDR3 sequence reads: CASQLGGLGGELFF. The CDR3 DNA sequence: TGTGCCAGTCAATTGGGCGGGCTTGGCGGGGAGCTGTTTTTT.

The chain joins TRBV10-2 to TRBJ2-3; D gene uncertain. Germline CDR1 WSHSY, CDR2 SAAADI. V was trimmed by 0 bases and J by 7 bases, leaving 20 bases between them. The CDR3 totals 17 residues. This CDR3 is CASSESSVGRTSHTQYF. CDR3 DNA: TGCGCCAGCAGTGAGTCGAGTGTTGGGCGCACTTCACATACGCAGTATTTT.

The J gene is TRBJ1-2, the V gene TRBV10-3, with D maybe TRBD1 (5 bases). V lost 0 bases and J 6 bases, leaving 14 bases between the germline ends. This CDR3 has 15 amino acids. CDR1 is ENHRY and CDR2 is SYGVKD in the germline V gene. CDR3 sequence: CAISESPGDRDGYTF. CDR3 nucleotide sequence: TGTGCCATCAGTGAGTCCCCGGGGGATAGGGATGGCTACACCTTC.